This T cell receptor (beta chain) was documented in a study of identical twins. The ends were cut back, 5 bases at V and 2 bases at J, with 16 bases in the middle. Germline V gene lookup returns CDR1 LNHDA and CDR2 SQIVND (reference sequence). The CDR3 is 16 amino acids. A single record per CDR3 protein comes from TCRdb applying MiXCR to the 5' RACE reads. The data show around 550,000 distinct CDR3 sequences, 15% seen once. These same records also appear under a second study, on yellow fever vaccine responses in identical twins. That paper notes: Among the twins, the vaccine T cell response reportedly seemed partly convergent and partly personalized.

This receptor was identified in a woman aged 18-30 years in good health. The chain has TRBV19 and TRBJ2-1, with D possibly TRBD2 on 5 matching bases. The specimen was CD4+ T cells sorted from blood. In nucleotides, the CDR3 is TGTGCCAGTAGTGTCTCCTGGGGAGACACCTACAATGAGCAGTTCTTC. Protein sequence: CASSVSWGDTYNEQFF.